This passage covers 24 T cell receptor beta chains from one sample sequenced in a study of blood T cell repertoires in COVID-19. Produced via immunoSEQ multiplex PCR; TCRdb's table is partial and in-frame only. The table includes more than 150,000 clones, around 87% detected once. Material for sequencing was peripheral blood. These receptors were collected from a man aged 40-55 years with active or convalescent COVID-19.

This chain uses TRBV7-2 with TRBJ2-7; D may be TRBD2 (6 bases). V lost 0 bases to trimming and J lost 7 bases, with 13 bases between them. The CDR3 contains 14 residues. Germline loops: CDR1 SGHTA, CDR2 FQGNSA. CDR3 region: CASSLAGGLWEQYF. Here the CDR3 DNA reads TGTGCCAGCAGCTTAGCGGGGGGTCTTTGGGAGCAGTACTTC. Looking up the rest from reference TRBV7-2 and TRBJ2-7 gives the full variable domain: GAGVSQSPSNKVTEKGKDVELRCDPISGHTALYWYRQSLGQGLEFLIYFQGNSAPDKSGLPSDRFSAERTGGSVSTLTIQRTQQEDSAVYLCASSLAGGLWEQYFGPGTRLTVT.

The chain combines TRBV6-5 with TRBJ1-5; D is perhaps TRBD1 (5 bases). This CDR3 spans 13 amino acids. The germline CDR1 and CDR2 sequences are MNHEY and SVGAGI. V was shortened by 5 bases and J by 6 bases, with 11 bases between the two germline ends. This chain's CDR3 is CASSLAGGQPQHF. The CDR3 DNA is TGTGCCAGCAGTCTCGCCGGGGGTCAGCCCCAGCATTTT.

This clone showed up just once. The V and J genes are TRBV6-5 and TRBJ2-7, with 10 bases identical to TRBD1. With 6 bases clipped from V and 5 bases from J, the junction kept 7 bases outside the gene matches. The CDR3 consists of 14 residues. Per the germline V gene, CDR1 is MNHEY and CDR2 is SVGAGI. Here the CDR3 DNA reads TGTGCCAGCAGAAGGGGACAGGGGTTCCACGAGCAGTACTTC. This sequence encodes CASRRGQGFHEQYF.

V is TRBV5-1 and J is TRBJ2-3, with 7 bases fitting TRBD1. V dropped 7 bases and J dropped 2; count of bases not matched to a gene: 7. The CDR3 is made up of 14 amino acids. Per the germline V gene, CDR1 is SGHRS and CDR2 is YFSETQ. CDR3 sequence (DNA): TGCGCCAGCCGCCGACAGGGTTACACAGATACGCAGTATTTT. Its protein is CASRRQGYTDTQYF.

This clone was observed once. The chain is built from TRBV29-1 and TRBJ2-3; D uncertain. The CDR3 extends over 11 amino acids. The V and J ends lost 6 bases and 0 bases respectively, with 4 bases between them. Germline V gene data show CDR1 as SQVTM and CDR2 as ANQGSEA. CDR3 nucleotides: TGCAGCGTAACTAGCACAGATACGCAGTATTTT. Protein product: CSVTSTDTQYF.

J is TRBJ1-2 and V is TRBV6-2 or TRBV6-3, with 9 bases that match TRBD1. This CDR3 has 14 amino acids. The V and J ends lost 5 bases and 3 bases, in that order; junction bases with no gene match: 4. Per germline, CDR1 MNHEY and CDR2 SVGEGT. As DNA, the CDR3 is TGTGCCAGCAGTCGGAGGACAGGGGACTATGGCTACACCTTC. Translated: CASSRRTGDYGYTF.

The chain is built from TRBV7-9 and TRBJ2-2; a weak D match, TRBD1 (6 bases). Germline CDR1 reads SEHNR; CDR2 reads FQNEAQ (reference sequence). Trimming stripped 5 bases from V and 0 bases from J, with 22 bases between. This CDR3 has 19 amino acids. Here the CDR3 DNA reads TGTGCCAGCAGCACCCGCCGCCATCGACAGGACGCGAACACCGGGGAGCTGTTTTTT. It is translated as CASSTRRHRQDANTGELFF.

The chain joins TRBV28 to TRBJ2-7; tentatively, D is TRBD1 (5 bases). In germline, CDR1 is MDHEN, CDR2 SYDVKM. The V end was cut by 3 bases, the J end by 1 base, with 7 bases between. This CDR3 spans 13 amino acids. The CDR3 DNA is TGTGCCAGCAGTTTTAGGGGATCCTACGAGCAGTACTTC. Its translation is CASSFRGSYEQYF.

Only a few counts were recorded for this clone. J is TRBJ1-4 and V is TRBV3-1 (or the pseudogene TRBV3-2), with D uncertain. This CDR3 is built from 12 residues. Germline V gene lookup returns CDR1 LGHDT and CDR2 YNNKEL (reference sequence). Between the trimmed V and J ends, which lost 3 bases and 8 bases, there was a span of 7 bases. In nucleotides, the CDR3 is TGTGCCAGCAGCCACGAGGGCGAAAAACTGTTTTTT. Residues: CASSHEGEKLFF.

The chain links TRBV19 to TRBJ1-1, with TRBD1 matching over 7 bases. Germline CDR1 LNHDA, CDR2 SQIVND (reference sequence). Trimming removed 5 bases from V and 1 base from J; junction bases left unmatched: 7. The CDR3 contains 15 residues. For the CDR3, the DNA is TGTGCCAGTAGTCCTACGGGACAGCAGAACACTGAAGCTTTCTTT. Translated: CASSPTGQQNTEAFF.

The genes are TRBV19 and TRBJ1-1; possible D gene TRBD1, 6 bases. The germline gives CDR1 LNHDA, CDR2 SQIVND (reference sequence). V lost 6 bases to trimming and J lost 4 bases, with 9 bases between them. There are 12 residues in the CDR3. In DNA, the CDR3 is TGTGCCAGTAGAAAACAGGGCACTGAAGCTTTCTTT. Amino acid sequence: CASRKQGTEAFF. The full variable domain, completed using reference TRBV19 and TRBJ1-1, is DGGITQSPKYLFRKEGQNVTLSCEQNLNHDAMYWYRQDPGQGLRLIYYSQIVNDFQKGDIAEGYSVSREKKESFPLTVTSAQKNPTAFYLCASRKQGTEAFFGQGTRLTVV.

The chain combines TRBV7-9 with TRBJ2-7; TRBD2 matches 8 bases. V shed 5 bases and J 2 bases; nucleotides not matched to a gene: 8. The length of the CDR3 is 15 residues. Germline CDR1 is SEHNR and CDR2 is FQNEAQ (reference sequence). As DNA, the CDR3 is TGTGCCAGCAGCCCCGGGGGGGGCCCGACCTACGAGCAGTACTTC. This sequence encodes CASSPGGGPTYEQYF.

The rearrangement joins TRBV11-2 to TRBJ2-5, with TRBD2 as a possible D gene (7 bases). This CDR3 is built from 15 residues. The V end was cut by 0 bases, the J end by 4 bases, with 12 bases between. CDR1 is SGHAT and CDR2 is FQNNGV in the germline V gene. CDR3 bases: TGTGCCAGCAGCTTAGACCGGGGGGCATCAGAGACCCAGTACTTC. Its protein is CASSLDRGASETQYF.

The genes are TRBV5-4 and TRBJ1-1, with 7 bases that match TRBD1. J gave up 8 bases and V 1 base, and 14 bases lay outside the gene matches. Germline-derived CDR1 and CDR2 are SGHNT and YYREEE (reference sequence). This CDR3 has 16 amino acids. CDR3 region: CASSLPGTALDGEAFF. The CDR3 DNA sequence: TGTGCCAGCAGCTTGCCCGGGACAGCCTTGGACGGCGAAGCTTTCTTT.

The chain joins TRBV11-3 to TRBJ2-5, with D hard to call. The CDR3 length is 14 residues. CDR1 and CDR2 from the germline V gene are SGHNT and YENEEA. Trimming pared 5 bases from V and 1 base from J, leaving 11 bases between. DNA of the CDR3: TGTGCCAGCAGCCCCTCTTTGGCCCAAGAGACCCAGTACTTC. This gives the protein CASSPSLAQETQYF.

The chain employs TRBV20-1 and TRBJ1-1; D is ambiguous. Germline CDR1 reads DFQATT; CDR2 reads SNEGSKA (reference sequence). The CDR3 extends over 13 amino acids. V was shortened by 3 bases and J by 1 base, with 9 bases between the two germline ends. CDR3 sequence reads: CSASWAGNTEAFF. In DNA, the CDR3 is TGCAGTGCTAGTTGGGCAGGGAACACTGAAGCTTTCTTT.

The chain recombines TRBV10-3 with TRBJ1-1; D unresolved. This CDR3 is 13 amino acids long. With 10 bases removed from V and 0 bases from J, the gap between germline ends came to 12 bases. Germline V gene sequence: CDR1 ENHRY, CDR2 SYGVKD. The CDR3 region has the DNA TGTGCCACCATTGAGGTCATGAACACTGAAGCTTTCTTT. This gives the protein CATIEVMNTEAFF.

This rearrangement joins TRBV3-1 (or the pseudogene TRBV3-2) to TRBJ2-2; 7 bases agree with TRBD1. Trimming removed 2 bases from V and 2 bases from J; junction bases left unmatched: 20. The CDR3 sequence is 21 residues long. The germline CDR1 and CDR2 sequences are LGHDT and YNNKEL (reference sequence). The DNA of the CDR3 is TGTGCCAGCAGCCAAAACACCGGGTGGGACAGCATGAGATTTAACACCGGGGAGCTGTTTTTT. This codes for CASSQNTGWDSMRFNTGELFF.

The V call is TRBV9, the J call TRBJ2-7, with TRBD2 matching over 9 bases. V shed 0 bases and J 0 bases; nucleotides not matched to a gene: 1. Per the germline V gene, CDR1 is SGDLS and CDR2 is YYNGEE. The CDR3 runs 15 residues. This CDR3 reads CASSVEAGGSYEQYF. CDR3 nucleotide sequence: TGTGCCAGCAGCGTAGAAGCGGGGGGCTCCTACGAGCAGTACTTC.

This chain uses TRBV18 with TRBJ2-7; 7 bases are a match to TRBD1. V lost 1 base and J lost 7; bases outside the gene matches: 7. The CDR3 has 14 residues. Germline CDR1 KGHSH, CDR2 LQKENI. The CDR3: CASSPQGGVGEQYF. Here the CDR3 DNA reads TGTGCCAGCTCACCACAAGGGGGCGTGGGGGAGCAGTACTTC. Variable domain in full (rest from reference TRBV18 and TRBJ2-7): NAGVMQNPRHLVRRRGQEARLRCSPMKGHSHVYWYRQLPEEGLKFMVYLQKENIIDESGMPKERFSAEFPKEGPSILRIQQVVRGDSAAYFCASSPQGGVGEQYFGPGTRLTVT.

This rearrangement joins TRBV3-1 (or the pseudogene TRBV3-2) to TRBJ1-3; no reliable D call. Germline CDR1 is LGHDT and CDR2 is YNNKEL (reference sequence). The CDR3 consists of 13 residues. The V end lost 5 bases, the J end lost 2 bases, and 7 bases lay between the germline ends. Here the CDR3 DNA reads TGTGCCAGCAGCGGGGAGGCTGGAAACACCATATATTTT. Amino acid sequence: CASSGEAGNTIYF.

The J gene is TRBJ1-2, the V gene TRBV19, with 10 bases identical to TRBD1. Unmatched junction bases numbered 16, after V lost 7 bases and J lost 8 bases. CDR3 length: 16 residues. CDR1 and CDR2 (germline): LNHDA, SQIVND (reference sequence). CDR3 sequence (DNA): TGTGCCAGTACGTTTGAATTAGACAGGGGGCTCGACGGCTACACCTTC. Its protein product is CASTFELDRGLDGYTF.

The chain carries TRBV27 and TRBJ1-2, with a tentative D call TRBD1 (6 bases). The CDR3 spans 12 residues. V was trimmed by 5 bases and J by 2 bases, leaving 6 bases between them. In germline, CDR1 is MNHEY, CDR2 SMNVEV (reference sequence). The CDR3 bases are TGTGCCAGCAGTACAGGGAACTATGGCTACACCTTC. It is translated as CASSTGNYGYTF.

This clone occurred once. J is TRBJ1-5 and V is TRBV19; 8 nucleotides match TRBD1. Looked up from germline, CDR1 is LNHDA and CDR2 is SQIVND (reference sequence). V was clipped by 7 bases and J by 7 bases; unmatched bases: 3. The CDR3 is 12 residues long. As DNA, the CDR3 is TGTGCCAGTATGGACAGGGACCAGCCCCAGCATTTT. Translated, it gives CASMDRDQPQHF.